These 9 T cell receptor beta chains were all obtained from the same sample, sequenced in a study of T cells in Graves' hyperthyroidism and ophthalmopathy. The source material, RNA transcripts, was used to amplify TCR beta CDR3 regions. In the first-round RT-PCR of the TCR CDR3, the HTBI primer set was used. Using its own MiXCR run on the multiplex PCR reads, TCRdb lists one record per CDR3 protein. The sample holds roughly 660,000 distinct CDR3 sequences; 15% to 20% are singletons and the top ten take roughly a sixth. Source material: blood. The receptors were sampled from a man aged 45-65 years with Graves' hyperthyroidism.

In its sample, this clonotype was seen many times. This sequence joins TRBV7-3 and TRBJ2-3; no reliable D call. The CDR3 consists of 15 residues. The ends were cut back, 2 bases at V and 2 bases at J, with 11 bases in the middle. Looked up from germline, CDR1 is SGHTA and CDR2 is FQGTGA. The CDR3 region is CASSLGKISTDTQYF. CDR3 DNA: TGTGCCAGCAGCTTAGGAAAGATTTCCACAGATACGCAGTATTTT.

The sample holds many counts of this clonotype. J is TRBJ2-4 and V is TRBV11-2, with D uncertain. This CDR3 has 15 residues. Trimming pared 0 bases from V and 1 base from J, leaving 7 bases between. Germline CDR1 is SGHAT and CDR2 is FQNNGV. The CDR3 is CASSLDLRAKNIQYF. The CDR3 nucleotides read TGTGCCAGCAGCTTAGATCTAAGGGCCAAAAACATTCAGTACTTC.

The V call is TRBV29-1, the J call TRBJ2-3, with 12 positions matching TRBD2. From germline, CDR1 is SQVTM and CDR2 ANQGSEA. Trimming took 7 bases from V and 1 from J; bases not matched to a gene: 9. The length of the CDR3 is 16 residues. The CDR3 loop is CSALAGGPEGTDTQYF. In DNA form, the CDR3 reads TGCAGCGCGCTAGCGGGAGGGCCCGAGGGCACAGATACGCAGTATTTT.

The V gene is TRBV3-1, the J gene TRBJ2-7, with 10 bases fitting TRBD1. Trimming cost V 0 bases and J 3 bases; bases outside gene matches: 5. CDR1 and CDR2 (germline): LGHDT, YNNKEL (reference sequence). This CDR3 contains 16 residues. For the CDR3, the DNA is TGTGCCAGCAGCCAAGAGGACAGGGGGAGAGGCTACGAGCAGTACTTC. Translated, it gives CASSQEDRGRGYEQYF.

The V and J genes are TRBV30 and TRBJ1-1; unclear D gene. The CDR3 contains 14 residues. Germline-derived CDR1 and CDR2 are GTSNPN and SVGIG (reference sequence). V lost 1 base to trimming and J lost 2 bases, with 11 bases between them. This chain's CDR3 is CAWSAHISNTEAFF. In DNA form, the CDR3 reads TGTGCCTGGAGTGCCCATATTTCCAACACTGAAGCTTTCTTT.

There are a few counts of this clonotype. The chain joins TRBV5-1 to TRBJ1-1; tentative D call: TRBD1 (6 bases). The CDR3 spans 15 residues. The V gene's germline CDR1 is SGHRS and CDR2 YFSETQ. Trimming pared 3 bases from V and 3 bases from J, leaving 15 bases between. The CDR3 region has the DNA TGCGCCAGCAGCTCCGACTTCAGGGGAGACACTGAAGCTTTCTTT. It encodes CASSSDFRGDTEAFF. The complete variable domain, with remaining parts taken from reference TRBV5-1 and TRBJ1-1, reads KAGVTQTPRYLIKTRGQQVTLSCSPISGHRSVSWYQQTPGQGLQFLFEYFSETQRNKGNFPGRFSGRQFSNSRSEMNVSTLELGDSALYLCASSSDFRGDTEAFFGQGTRLTVV.

This clonotype has ten or more counts. The CDR3 DNA reads TGTGCCAGCAGTTACTCGACAGAGAACACTGAAGCTTTCTTT. Protein product: CASSYSTENTEAFF. This chain joins TRBV6-2 or TRBV6-3 and TRBJ1-1, with D possibly matching TRBD1 (5 bases). The CDR3 extends over 14 amino acids. CDR1 and CDR2 from the germline V gene are MNHEY and SVGEGT. V lost 0 bases, J lost 1 base, and 6 bases lay in between.

The sample holds a few counts of this clonotype. The chain has TRBV7-8 and TRBJ2-3; 11 bases map to TRBD1. The V segment lost 5 bases and the J segment 4 bases; nucleotides outside the gene matches: 5. CDR1 SGHVS and CDR2 FQNEAQ come from the germline V gene. This CDR3 region has 15 residues. Here the CDR3 DNA reads TGTGCCAGCAGCCGGGACAGGGGGTTTGCAGATACGCAGTATTTT. Encoded protein: CASSRDRGFADTQYF.

This clonotype has only one observation. The rearrangement uses TRBV5-6 and TRBJ2-3; D remains unclear. Trimming took off 8 bases at V and 2 bases at J, with 12 bases between the two ends. Germline CDR1 reads SGHDT; CDR2 reads YYEEEE. The CDR3 loop spans 13 amino acids. The CDR3 reads CASYAIITDTQYF. Written as DNA, the CDR3 is TGTGCCAGTTATGCCATAATCACAGATACGCAGTATTTT.